Listed here are 31 T cell receptor beta chains from one sample, sequenced in a study of T cell repertoires in cytomegalovirus infection. TCRdb re-analysed the reads in MiXCR, keeping a single row per CDR3 protein. The sample holds about 68,000 distinct CDR3 sequences; 20% to 25% are singletons and the top ten take roughly 80%. Their antigens are not known. Material: PBMCs, sequenced either directly or after in vitro stimulation (not recorded which). These TCRs come from a human donor in good health (CMV status not recorded). Some clones in this sample may be carry-over from other donors' samples.

This clonotype has at least ten counts. The chain has TRBV4-1 and TRBJ2-7; no clear D gene. V lost 0 bases and J lost 0, with 12 bases in between. Per germline, CDR1 MGHRA and CDR2 YSYEKL. The CDR3 length is 16 residues. The CDR3 loop is CASSQDRADRSYEQYF. The CDR3 nucleotides are TGCGCCAGCAGCCAAGATAGAGCAGACCGCTCCTACGAGCAGTACTTC.

Ten or more counts support this clonotype. This rearrangement joins TRBV7-6 to TRBJ2-5, with D possibly being TRBD2 (6 bases). Germline CDR1 reads SGHVS; CDR2 reads FNYEAQ. This CDR3 contains 14 residues. V shed 5 bases and J shed 4 bases, with 14 bases lying between them. The CDR3 loop reads CASSKPSAGETQYF. In nucleotides, the CDR3 is TGTGCCAGCAGCAAACCTAGCGCCGGAGAGACCCAGTACTTC.

The chain couples TRBV2 to TRBJ2-4, with a possible D match to TRBD1 (5 bases). The CDR3 has 17 amino acids. Germline V gene data show CDR1 as SNHLY and CDR2 as FYNNEI. Deletions cut 2 bases from V and 2 bases from J, with 16 bases between. For the CDR3, the DNA is TGTGCCAGCAGTGAACTTGGCAGGGCGGTCACCAAAAACATTCAGTACTTC. As protein: CASSELGRAVTKNIQYF.

In this sample, this clonotype turned up a few times. The chain is built from TRBV2 and TRBJ1-2; possible D gene TRBD1, 6 bases. The CDR3 covers 13 residues. The germline V gene encodes CDR1 SNHLY and CDR2 FYNNEI. Trimming cost V 2 bases and J 8 bases, with 12 bases left between them. The CDR3 is CASSENRESGYTF. The CDR3 DNA is TGTGCCAGCAGTGAAAACAGGGAATCCGGCTACACCTTC.

V is TRBV7-2 and J is TRBJ1-2; D might be TRBD1 (5 bases). Germline assignment: CDR1 SGHTA and CDR2 FQGNSA. The ends were cut back, 0 bases at V and 5 bases at J, with 10 bases in the middle. CDR3 length: 14 amino acids. The CDR3 nucleotides are TGTGCCAGCAGCTTAGCCGGGACGGATTATGGCTACACCTTC. Translation: CASSLAGTDYGYTF. The full variable domain, its missing parts supplied by reference TRBV7-2 and TRBJ1-2, is GAGVSQSPSNKVTEKGKDVELRCDPISGHTALYWYRQSLGQGLEFLIYFQGNSAPDKSGLPSDRFSAERTGGSVSTLTIQRTQQEDSAVYLCASSLAGTDYGYTFGSGTRLTVV.

CDR3 nucleotides: TGTGCCAGCAGCTTAAGGGCCGGGACAGGGTTCTACAATGAGCAGTTCTTC. It codes for CASSLRAGTGFYNEQFF. The chain recombines TRBV11-3 with TRBJ2-1; the match to TRBD1 covers 9 bases. The CDR3 consists of 17 residues. CDR1 and CDR2 (germline): SGHNT, YENEEA. V lost 2 bases, J lost 3 bases, and 8 bases stayed unmatched.

V and J are TRBV27 and TRBJ2-5, with D possibly TRBD1 on 6 matching bases. The CDR3 length is 17 residues. Germline V CDR1 and CDR2: MNHEY, SMNVEV (reference sequence). V was shortened by 5 bases and J by 4 bases, with 23 bases between the two germline ends. CDR3 residues: CASSTLTPQGEGETQYF. As DNA, the CDR3 is TGTGCCAGCAGTACCCTGACACCACAGGGTGAAGGAGAGACCCAGTACTTC.

The rearrangement uses TRBV28 and TRBJ1-2; D unresolved. CDR3 length: 11 residues. CDR1 and CDR2 (germline): MDHEN, SYDVKM. Trimming cost V 6 bases and J 7 bases, with 9 bases left between them. The CDR3 region is CASRVGSGYTF. The CDR3, as DNA: TGTGCCAGCAGGGTGGGAAGTGGCTACACCTTC.

The rearrangement uses TRBV6-8 and TRBJ1-3; D is possibly TRBD1 (6 bases). V was cut by 0 bases and J by 4 bases, with 13 bases left in between. The V gene's germline CDR1 is MNHGY and CDR2 SAAAGT. This CDR3 has 16 amino acids. Here the CDR3 DNA reads TGTGCCAGCAGTTACTCTCGGGGGGCAGAGGGAAACACCATATATTTT. It encodes CASSYSRGAEGNTIYF.

The rearrangement joins TRBV25-1 to TRBJ2-7, with D perhaps given as TRBD1 or TRBD2 (6 bases each). V lost 6 bases and J lost 5, with 20 bases in between. The germline CDR1 and CDR2 sequences are MGHDK and SYGVNS. The CDR3 is 15 residues long. The CDR3 loop reads CASRVGNKRGDEQYF. The CDR3 DNA sequence: TGTGCCAGCAGGGTCGGGAACAAGAGGGGGGACGAGCAGTACTTC.

This clonotype has a count of ten or more. The CDR3: CASSLGFLGAYEQYF. The DNA of the CDR3 is TGTGCCAGCAGCTTAGGATTTCTAGGAGCCTACGAGCAGTACTTC. The rearrangement joins TRBV7-2 to TRBJ2-7; D unresolved. The CDR3 spans 15 residues. The germline CDR1 and CDR2 sequences are SGHTA and FQGNSA. V lost 1 base and J 2 bases, leaving 12 bases between the germline ends.

A few counts support this clonotype. The chain joins TRBV15 to TRBJ2-1, with D possibly called TRBD1 or TRBD2 (6 bases each). The CDR3 has 15 amino acids. The V gene lost 1 base and the J gene lost 1 base, with 8 bases spanning the gap. CDR1 is LNHNV, CDR2 YYDKDF, per germline (reference sequence). CDR3 sequence (DNA): TGTGCCACCAGCAGAGGGGGGGCATCCTACAATGAGCAGTTCTTC. Its protein is CATSRGGASYNEQFF.

V usage is TRBV6-8 and J usage is TRBJ2-6; 7 positions match TRBD1. Unmatched junction bases numbered 7, after V lost 5 bases and J lost 3 bases. Germline CDR1 reads MNHGY; CDR2 reads SAAAGT. CDR3 size: 16 residues. The CDR3 region has the DNA TGTGCCAGCAGTAGACAGGGACATGGTGGGGCCAACGTCCTGACTTTC. Translated: CASSRQGHGGANVLTF.

This clonotype was recorded a few times. The rearrangement joins TRBV6-5 to TRBJ2-7; D is perhaps TRBD2 (6 bases). V was pared by 2 bases and J by 2 bases, with 10 bases between. CDR3 length equals 14 residues. CDR1 and CDR2 from the germline V gene are MNHEY and SVGAGI. This CDR3 is CASSYRGLPYEQYV. CDR3 DNA: TGTGCCAGCAGTTACCGGGGACTTCCCTACGAGCAGTACGTC.

This chain joins TRBV7-2 and TRBJ2-5; 7 bases line up with TRBD2. V shed 5 bases and J 4 bases; nucleotides not matched to a gene: 7. Looked up from germline, CDR1 is SGHTA and CDR2 is FQGNSA. The CDR3 totals 14 residues. CDR3 in amino acids: CASSLQRGGETQYF. The CDR3 DNA follows: TGTGCCAGCAGCCTTCAGCGGGGCGGAGAGACCCAGTACTTC.

The genes are TRBV2 and TRBJ2-3; D perhaps matches TRBD2 (6 bases). Germline V gene lookup returns CDR1 SNHLY and CDR2 FYNNEI. V gave up 7 bases and J gave up 0 bases, with 8 bases separating them. The CDR3 consists of 13 residues. The DNA for the CDR3 is TGTGCCAGCAACGGGGGTAGCACAGATACGCAGTATTTT. This codes for CASNGGSTDTQYF.

The rearrangement uses TRBV28 and TRBJ2-3, with 8 bases fitting TRBD2. J lost 1 base, V lost 3 bases, and 9 bases had no gene match. Per the germline V gene, CDR1 is MDHEN and CDR2 is SYDVKM. The CDR3 covers 17 residues. The CDR3 is CASSFNVPGGGTDTQYF. In DNA form, the CDR3 reads TGTGCCAGCAGTTTCAACGTGCCGGGAGGGGGCACAGATACGCAGTATTTT.

This clonotype occurred a few times. The rearrangement joins TRBV7-2 to TRBJ2-7, with D possibly matching TRBD2 (5 bases). V lost 6 bases, J lost 6 bases, and 12 bases lay in between. CDR3 length equals 12 residues. The germline CDR1 and CDR2 sequences are SGHTA and FQGNSA. This chain's CDR3 is CASSKTSPEQYF. As DNA, the CDR3 is TGTGCCAGCAGTAAAACTAGTCCCGAGCAGTACTTC.

This clonotype has ten or more counts. The chain combines TRBV7-2 with TRBJ2-7, with 9 bases aligning to TRBD2. CDR3 length: 15 amino acids. Per germline, CDR1 SGHTA and CDR2 FQGNSA. With V trimmed by 1 base and J by 3 bases, 4 bases remained unmatched. CDR3 region: CASSLGLADYYEQYF. The CDR3 DNA follows: TGTGCCAGCAGCTTAGGACTAGCGGACTACTACGAGCAGTACTTC.

This clonotype was counted a few times. This chain links TRBV7-3 with TRBJ2-2; either TRBD1 or TRBD2 may supply D (5 bases each). V lost 0 bases and J 6 bases, leaving 14 bases between the germline ends. The CDR3 loop spans 16 amino acids. Germline V gene lookup returns CDR1 SGHTA and CDR2 FQGTGA. CDR3 sequence (DNA): TGTGCCAGCAGCTTAACCGCAGGGAGTGGGCCCGGGGAGCTGTTTTTT. This translates into CASSLTAGSGPGELFF.

This clonotype was recorded a few times. The genes are TRBV5-6 and TRBJ2-3, with D possibly being TRBD2 (6 bases). V shed 4 bases and J shed 2 bases, with 17 bases lying between them. Germline CDR1 reads SGHDT; CDR2 reads YYEEEE. The CDR3 sequence is 16 residues long. Here the CDR3 reads CASSGGVAAFTDTQYF. For the CDR3, the DNA is TGTGCCAGCAGCGGTGGAGTAGCGGCCTTCACAGATACGCAGTATTTT. Variable domain in full (rest from reference TRBV5-6 and TRBJ2-3): DAGVTQSPTHLIKTRGQQVTLRCSPKSGHDTVSWYQQALGQGPQFIFQYYEEEERQRGNFPDRFSGHQFPNYSSELNVNALLLGDSALYLCASSGGVAAFTDTQYFGPGTRLTVL.

This clonotype occurred a few times. The junction departs from the called germline gene at one end, perhaps through a read error. The chain combines TRBV7-2 with TRBJ2-6; perhaps TRBD1 as D (6 bases). The CDR3 is 14 residues long. Germline CDR1 SGHTA, CDR2 FQGNSA. This chain's CDR3 is CASTLGGGANVLTF. CDR3 coding DNA: TGTGCCAGCACCTTAGGGGGTGGGGCCAACGTCCTGACTTTC.

This clonotype occurred a few times. The V gene is TRBV4-1, the J gene TRBJ1-6, with D uncertain. V was cut by 4 bases and J by 7 bases, with 8 bases left in between. The CDR3 runs 13 residues. The germline CDR1 and CDR2 sequences are MGHRA and YSYEKL. The CDR3: CASSPLRNSPLHF. The CDR3 DNA reads TGCGCCAGCAGCCCCCTTCGGAATTCACCCCTCCACTTT.

This chain connects TRBV6-2 or TRBV6-3 to TRBJ2-1; D perhaps matches TRBD2 (5 bases). The CDR3 is 14 residues long. Germline CDR1 and CDR2: MNHEY and SVGEGT. V lost 5 bases to trimming and J lost 2 bases, with 10 bases between them. The CDR3 spells CASSKAVTYNEQFF. CDR3 in DNA: TGTGCCAGCAGTAAAGCGGTCACCTACAATGAGCAGTTCTTC.

This clonotype was seen ten or more times. This chain joins TRBV5-4 and TRBJ1-1; D is undetermined. The V end was cut by 0 bases, the J end by 7 bases, with 10 bases between. CDR1 and CDR2 from the germline V gene are SGHNT and YYREEE (reference sequence). The CDR3 is made up of 13 amino acids. CDR3 sequence: CASSLDFLGEAFF. DNA for the CDR3: TGTGCCAGCAGCTTGGATTTCTTGGGTGAAGCTTTCTTT. The variable domain in full, with the rest retrieved from reference TRBV5-4 and TRBJ1-1, is ETGVTQSPTHLIKTRGQQVTLRCSSQSGHNTVSWYQQALGQGPQFIFQYYREEENGRGNFPPRFSGLQFPNYSSELNVNALELDDSALYLCASSLDFLGEAFFGQGTRLTVV.

The rearrangement links TRBV7-9 to TRBJ2-1, with D perhaps matching TRBD1 or TRBD2 (5 bases each). CDR1 and CDR2 (germline): SEHNR, FQNEAQ (reference sequence). V dropped 1 base and J dropped 1 base, with 11 bases sitting between them. The CDR3 spans 16 residues. DNA for the CDR3: TGTGCCAGCAGCTTAGGTCACGGGACGTCCTACAATGAGCAGTTCTTC. It specifies CASSLGHGTSYNEQFF.

The rearrangement joins TRBV5-1 to TRBJ2-1; tentatively, D is TRBD2 (6 bases). V lost 0 bases to trimming and J lost 1 base, with 8 bases between them. This CDR3 is 15 amino acids long. Per germline, CDR1 SGHRS and CDR2 YFSETQ. The CDR3 is CASSLVAGSYNEQFF. In DNA form, the CDR3 reads TGCGCCAGCAGCTTGGTTGCGGGGTCCTACAATGAGCAGTTCTTC.

The V gene is TRBV9, the J gene TRBJ2-3, with D tentatively TRBD2 (6 bases). V dropped 0 bases and J dropped 3 bases, with 11 bases sitting between them. The germline gives CDR1 SGDLS, CDR2 YYNGEE. This CDR3 spans 15 amino acids. The CDR3 DNA follows: TGTGCCAGCAGCGTAGGATTACTAGCAACAGATACGCAGTATTTT. This translates into CASSVGLLATDTQYF.

This clonotype was found a few times. CDR3 loop: CASSQGYLQNYGYTF. The CDR3 DNA reads as TGCGCCAGCAGCCAAGGCTACCTGCAAAACTATGGCTACACCTTC. The J gene is TRBJ1-2, the V gene TRBV4-1, with no clear D. Trimming cost V 1 base and J 2 bases, with 11 bases left between them. Looked up from germline, CDR1 is MGHRA and CDR2 is YSYEKL. The CDR3 sequence is 15 residues long.

J is TRBJ1-2 and V is TRBV27, with unresolved D. The CDR3 extends over 13 amino acids. With 3 bases removed from V and 3 bases from J, the gap between germline ends came to 8 bases. Germline V gives CDR1 MNHEY, CDR2 SMNVEV (reference sequence). CDR3 sequence: CASSFGGHYGYTF. The CDR3 nucleotides are TGTGCCAGCAGTTTCGGAGGTCACTATGGCTACACCTTC.

This clonotype was found many times. V is TRBV19 and J is TRBJ2-7, with 8 bases that match TRBD2. V lost 2 bases and J lost 1; bases outside the gene matches: 7. This CDR3 is 16 amino acids long. Germline V gene sequence: CDR1 LNHDA, CDR2 SQIVND (reference sequence). This chain's CDR3 is CASSIRLAGSSYEQYF. The CDR3 DNA reads as TGTGCCAGTAGTATAAGGCTAGCGGGCTCATCCTACGAGCAGTACTTC.